This T cell receptor beta chain appears in the sequencing data of a study of shared clonotypes between healthy human individuals. Study-level points and caveats: The authors sampled blood alone, and tissue repertoires likely differ. Among non-shared clonotypes, generation probabilities were lower than among those shared by all four donors.

To note about this clone: Its antigen is still unknown.

Researchers ran the assay at a deep level. Libraries were prepared by immunoSEQ multiplex PCR; TCRdb keeps only in-frame clonotypes and omits some of them. The profile covers some 630,000 clones, with about two thirds appearing a single time and about 1.8% taken by the ten largest. The TCR originated in a woman aged 30 to 39 in good health. Sequenced: memory CD4+ T cells sorted from blood. Subset specified: CD45RA-negative fraction.

CDR3 amino acids: CASSWTGQGSEQYF. CDR3 nucleotide sequence: TGCGCCAGCAGCTGGACGGGACAGGGGAGCGAGCAGTACTTC. The V call is TRBV5-1, the J call TRBJ2-7, with TRBD1 matching 10 bases. Trimming at V came to 3 bases and at J to 6 bases, leaving 6 bases not matched to a gene. The CDR3 runs to 14 residues. Germline V gene sequence: CDR1 SGHRS, CDR2 YFSETQ.